This T cell receptor (beta chain) was recorded in a study of T cell responses to AZD1222 COVID-19 vaccine. Assay: immunoSEQ multiplex PCR; the TCRdb copy retains only in-frame clones and omits some. The table shows roughly 150,000 clones, with around 93% occurring only once. Germline CDR1 is MNHEY and CDR2 is SVGAGI. The CDR3 runs 13 residues. V was cut by 6 bases and J by 10 bases, with 13 bases left in between. The material was peripheral blood, obtained 28 days after the second AZD1222 dose. The receptor's source is an adult who received the AZD1222 COVID-19 vaccine. This chain uses TRBV6-5 with TRBJ1-6; D remains ambiguous. CDR3: CASSPGSGSPLHF. The CDR3 DNA sequence: TGTGCCAGCAGCCCCGGGTCGGGATCACCCCTCCACTTT.